This T cell receptor beta chain was recovered during a study of blood T cell repertoires in COVID-19 (dated by TCRdb to about 2020). For the wider study: The collaborator samples originated in the United States, Italy and Spain and spanned the acute and convalescent phases of COVID-19. The samples were drawn from the first 160 participants of the ongoing ImmuneRACE study and from 1,254 subjects provided by 6 global collaborators. Deeply sampled blood TCRbeta repertoires from subjects exposed to, actively infected with, or recovered from COVID-19 were included in the dataset. A freely available public database, intended as a resource for researchers studying the immune response to SARS-CoV-2, is where the repertoires were released. Nearly every sample came with metadata listing a de-identified subject ID, COVID-19 status, age in years and sex. The prospective study material was composed of cDNA or gDNA derived from T cells, B-cell-depleted T cells, or PBMCs. HLA class I and class II types, where available, came from metadata supplied by the sample provider rather than from assay-based typing. The paper as a whole reports these results and caveats: How much clinical and demographic metadata was included differed by source and by participant, and the metadata was provided uncurated.

TCRbeta CDR3 regions were amplified from genomic DNA using the immunoSEQ Assay, a bias-controlled multiplex PCR. The authors processed their data as follows. Nucleated cell counts per sample were estimated from amplification of reference gene primers within the assay. To quantify the absolute abundance of each unique TCRbeta CDR3 rearrangement, sequence reads were collapsed and filtered. Productive Simpson clonality was computed per sample as the square root of Simpson's diversity index over productive rearrangements. TCRdb took over this immuneACCESS table, retaining in-frame rearrangements with V and J assigned. Such tables are incomplete; in checked studies, under half of the missing clones stem from an unresolved V gene, and the remainder is unexplained. V, J and clone size were drawn from that table, and D and trimming were deduced from the DNA. A total of some 250,000 clones appear in this sample, around 84% of them only once. Roughly 3.3% of the sample lies in the top ten.

Each collaborating institution followed its own protocols to collect whole blood in K2EDTA tubes. For TCRbeta analysis, collaborator samples were shipped as frozen whole blood, as isolated PBMCs, or as DNA extracted from either sample type. As regards this clone: The clone's antigen remains unknown. Base qualities are not provided; no much larger clone lies one nucleotide away.

The CDR3 holds 14 amino acids from the cysteine to the phenylalanine. Just CDR3 DNA is preserved here, 42 bases in frame from base 1. From a lookup of the germline V gene, CDR1 and CDR2 are SGHDT and YYEEEE. Clipping removes 0 bases from V and 4 bases from J, with 4 as the unmatched junction base count. The receptor's source is a woman aged 18-29 years with acute or convalescent COVID-19. The V and J segments used are TRBV5-6 and TRBJ2-7; 7 central bases correspond to TRBD1. Sequenced sample: peripheral blood. The sequenced DNA is TGTGCCAGCAGCTTGGGAGGGGGCCTGTACGAGCAGTACTTC. It translates to CASSLGGGLYEQYF.